This entry lists 3 T cell receptor beta chains sequenced from one sample in a study of blood T cell repertoires in COVID-19. Using immunoSEQ multiplex PCR, the repertoire was profiled, and TCRdb retains in-frame clones only, with some absent. Among about 140,000 clones listed, approximately 84% were seen once. The sequenced material came from peripheral blood. Receptors originate from a human donor in a cohort sampled during active COVID-19.

This chain joins TRBV19 and TRBJ1-5, with D unclear. There are 17 residues in the CDR3. The V gene's germline CDR1 is LNHDA and CDR2 SQIVND (reference sequence). Trimming stripped 4 bases from V and 0 bases from J, with 16 bases between. CDR3 region: CASSTDGGKYSNQPQHF. The CDR3 DNA reads as TGTGCCAGTAGTACCGACGGAGGCAAATATAGCAATCAGCCCCAGCATTTT.

The chain has TRBV5-1 and TRBJ1-6, with 8 bases identical to TRBD1. CDR1 and CDR2 from the germline V gene are SGHRS and YFSETQ. After removal of 3 bases from V and 8 bases from J, the junction contained 16 bases not matched to a gene. The CDR3 is 18 residues long. The chain's CDR3 is CASSSNRLDGQGYSPLHF. The CDR3 DNA is TGCGCCAGCAGCTCGAACCGGCTAGACGGACAGGGTTATTCACCCCTCCACTTT.

This chain uses TRBV28 with TRBJ1-1; TRBD1 aligns across 8 bases. CDR1 and CDR2 (germline): MDHEN, SYDVKM. V shed 6 bases, J shed 7 bases, and the junction held 10 bases outside the gene matches. The CDR3 is made up of 14 amino acids. CDR3 region: CASRYRQGNNEAFF. CDR3 in DNA: TGTGCCAGCAGGTACAGACAGGGGAATAATGAAGCTTTCTTT.